Each of the 28 T cell receptor beta chains below was sequenced from the same sample in a study of sequential checkpoint blockade in melanoma. Sequenced by immunoSEQ multiplex PCR; TCRdb stores in-frame clones only, minus some. The sample records about 37,000 clones, under 35% being singletons. As to treatment: randomized to nivolumab then ipilimumab (arm A) or the reverse (arm B). Sequenced material: tumor tissue (inferred from file names), taken from a patient given nivolumab and ipilimumab in sequence. The receptors stem from a human donor with melanoma.

The chain has TRBV5-1 and TRBJ2-1, with 7 bases fitting TRBD2. The germline V gene has CDR1 SGHRS and CDR2 YFSETQ. CDR3 length equals 16 residues. V was pared by 0 bases and J by 1 base, with 4 bases of the junction left unmatched. The CDR3 DNA sequence: TGCGCCAGCAGCTTGGCCGGCGGGGGATCCTACAATGAGCAGTTCTTC. Its translation is CASSLAGGGSYNEQFF.

The V and J genes are TRBV28 and TRBJ2-2; 14 nucleotides align to TRBD2. Germline trimming cut 4 bases from V and 0 bases from J; bases unmatched to any gene: 1. CDR3 length: 17 residues. Germline V gene sequence: CDR1 MDHEN, CDR2 SYDVKM. CDR3 DNA sequence: TGTGCCAGCAGTTGGGGACTAGCGGGAGCGAACACCGGGGAGCTGTTTTTT. Its protein product is CASSWGLAGANTGELFF.

This clone appeared many times. This chain connects TRBV11-3 to TRBJ2-5; 10 bases map to TRBD2. V was clipped by 4 bases and J by 1 base; unmatched bases: 3. This CDR3 comprises 15 residues. The germline gives CDR1 SGHNT, CDR2 YENEEA. The chain's CDR3 is CASSSPSGGQETQYF. The CDR3 region has the DNA TGTGCCAGCAGCTCCCCTAGCGGGGGCCAAGAGACCCAGTACTTC.

This clone was seen repeatedly, ten times or more. The V call is TRBV6-8, the J call TRBJ2-3; 12 bases map to TRBD1. Per germline, CDR1 MNHGY and CDR2 SAAAGT. This CDR3 region has 16 residues. Unmatched junction bases numbered 6, after V lost 6 bases and J lost 2 bases. Here the CDR3 reads CASSAGTGGFTDTQYF. CDR3 sequence (DNA): TGTGCCAGCAGCGCCGGGACAGGGGGCTTCACAGATACGCAGTATTTT.

The chain carries TRBV11-3 and TRBJ2-1, with 11 bases lining up with TRBD1. The germline V gene has CDR1 SGHNT and CDR2 YENEEA. Trimming cost V 5 bases and J 8 bases; bases outside gene matches: 8. CDR3 length: 15 residues. The CDR3 coding sequence is TGTGCCAGCAGCCCACGGACAGGGGGCTTCTATGAGCAGTTCTTC. Translating it yields CASSPRTGGFYEQFF.

This clone showed up just a few times. The V and J genes are TRBV6-8 and TRBJ1-2; 9 positions match TRBD1. This CDR3 contains 16 residues. The V gene end was trimmed by 5 bases and the J gene end by 4 bases; junction bases not matched to a gene: 11. From germline, CDR1 is MNHGY and CDR2 SAAAGT. The CDR3 nucleotides are TGTGCCAGCAGTGAGGCCCCGGGACAGGGACCCTATGGCTACACCTTC. Its protein product is CASSEAPGQGPYGYTF.

There are a few counts of this clone. The chain recombines TRBV9 with TRBJ2-2; D unclear. Germline V gives CDR1 SGDLS, CDR2 YYNGEE. With 5 bases removed from V and 1 base from J, the gap between germline ends came to 12 bases. CDR3 length: 15 residues. In nucleotides, the CDR3 is TGTGCCAGCAGTGTCATCCGCATGAACACCGGGGAGCTGTTTTTT. This sequence encodes CASSVIRMNTGELFF. Using reference TRBV9 and TRBJ2-2 for the parts outside the CDR3, the full variable domain is DSGVTQTPKHLITATGQRVTLRCSPRSGDLSVYWYQQSLDQGLQFLIQYYNGEERAKGNILERFSAQQFPDLHSELNLSSLELGDSALYFCASSVIRMNTGELFFGEGSRLTVL.

The CDR3 nucleotides read TGTGCCATCAGCCCGGGACAGCTCTCTGGGGCCAACGTCCTGACTTTC. Its translation: CAISPGQLSGANVLTF. The rearrangement uses TRBV6-8 and TRBJ2-6; the match to TRBD1 covers 7 bases. After removal of 10 bases from V and 0 bases from J, the junction contained 9 bases not matched to a gene. Germline V CDR1 and CDR2: MNHGY, SAAAGT. This CDR3 spans 16 amino acids.

This clone has just a few counts. V gene TRBV30 combines with J gene TRBJ1-2, with unresolved D. The CDR3 runs to 13 residues. V lost 0 bases and J 5 bases, leaving 10 bases between the germline ends. Germline V gene data show CDR1 as GTSNPN and CDR2 as SVGIG (reference sequence). CDR3 DNA sequence: TGTGCCTGGAGTGTTTCGGGAGGTTATGGCTACACCTTC. Translated, it gives CAWSVSGGYGYTF.

This clone came up a few times. V gene TRBV14 combines with J gene TRBJ1-1; no clear D gene. The CDR3 totals 12 residues. V lost 4 bases and J 8 bases, leaving 11 bases between the germline ends. Germline CDR1 reads SGHDN; CDR2 reads FVKESK. The CDR3 sequence: CASSLVGREAFF. In nucleotides, the CDR3 is TGTGCCAGCAGCCTAGTCGGCAGGGAAGCTTTCTTT.

This clone was counted ten times or more. V gene TRBV11-3 combines with J gene TRBJ1-1; 9 bases map to TRBD1. Germline V lookup: CDR1 SGHNT, CDR2 YENEEA. This CDR3 region has 15 residues. The V and J ends lost 5 bases and 5 bases, in that order; junction bases with no gene match: 9. The CDR3 is CASSLMGQGMTEAFF. In nucleotides, the CDR3 is TGTGCCAGCAGCCTCATGGGACAGGGAATGACTGAAGCTTTCTTT.

The chain employs TRBV10-3 and TRBJ1-1; D call uncertain. Germline lookup yields CDR1 ENHRY and CDR2 SYGVKD. This CDR3 comprises 15 residues. Trimming cost V 3 bases and J 7 bases, with 18 bases left between them. This CDR3 reads CAISEGVGRTVEAFF. As DNA, the CDR3 is TGTGCCATCAGTGAAGGAGTAGGGCGGACTGTTGAAGCTTTCTTT.

This chain links TRBV5-1 with TRBJ1-1; TRBD1 agrees at 8 bases. Per germline, CDR1 SGHRS and CDR2 YFSETQ. With 4 bases clipped from V and 3 bases from J, the junction kept 5 bases outside the gene matches. CDR3 length equals 14 residues. The CDR3 protein is CASSVQQGDTEAFF. In DNA, the CDR3 is TGCGCCAGCAGCGTCCAACAGGGGGACACTGAAGCTTTCTTT. Supplemented by reference TRBV5-1 and TRBJ1-1, the full variable domain reads KAGVTQTPRYLIKTRGQQVTLSCSPISGHRSVSWYQQTPGQGLQFLFEYFSETQRNKGNFPGRFSGRQFSNSRSEMNVSTLELGDSALYLCASSVQQGDTEAFFGQGTRLTVV.

CDR3: CASSSGELSGGGHNEQFF. DNA for the CDR3: TGCGCCAGCAGCTCGGGGGAACTTAGCGGGGGAGGTCACAATGAGCAGTTCTTC. The chain carries TRBV5-1 and TRBJ2-1; TRBD2 aligns across 9 bases. Germline V gene sequence: CDR1 SGHRS, CDR2 YFSETQ. Germline trimming cut 3 bases from V and 5 bases from J; bases unmatched to any gene: 15. The length of the CDR3 is 18 residues.

There are many counts of this clone. In nucleotides, the CDR3 is TGTGCCAGCAGCGTGGGGGACAGAAACACCGGGGAGCTGTTTTTT. Encoded protein: CASSVGDRNTGELFF. The V gene is TRBV9, the J gene TRBJ2-2, with 7 bases matching TRBD1. Germline V gene data show CDR1 as SGDLS and CDR2 as YYNGEE. J gave up 2 bases and V 2 bases, and 3 bases lay outside the gene matches. The CDR3 loop spans 15 amino acids.

V is TRBV30 and J is TRBJ1-2; D is possibly TRBD1 (5 bases). This CDR3 is 12 amino acids long. Germline V gene data show CDR1 as GTSNPN and CDR2 as SVGIG (reference sequence). Trimming took off 2 bases at V and 4 bases at J, with 8 bases between the two ends. CDR3 nucleotides: TGTGCCTGGAGTTCGGGACTCTATGGCTACACCTTC. Translated: CAWSSGLYGYTF.

This clone was counted only a few times. The chain couples TRBV11-3 to TRBJ1-5; maybe TRBD1 (6 bases). Germline V CDR1 and CDR2: SGHNT, YENEEA. Trimming removed 5 bases from V and 1 base from J, with 15 bases in between. There are 16 residues in the CDR3. The CDR3 region has the DNA TGTGCCAGCAGCACAACACCGACAGGCAGCAATCAGCCCCAGCATTTT. Protein product: CASSTTPTGSNQPQHF.

V is TRBV11-3 and J is TRBJ1-1; D remains unclear. With 4 bases removed from V and 0 bases from J, the gap between germline ends came to 18 bases. Germline values: CDR1 SGHNT, CDR2 YENEEA. The CDR3 runs 17 residues. The CDR3 DNA reads TGTGCCAGCAGCTCCCCCGGACGTAGTTTCATGAACACTGAAGCTTTCTTT. Its protein is CASSSPGRSFMNTEAFF.

This clone was picked up a small number of times. CDR3 in DNA: TGTGCCAGTAGCCATGGGACGGGGAACACTGAAGCTTTCTTT. This sequence encodes CASSHGTGNTEAFF. The chain links TRBV19 to TRBJ1-1; D is possibly TRBD1 (5 bases). Germline values: CDR1 LNHDA, CDR2 SQIVND (reference sequence). Trimming stripped 6 bases from V and 1 base from J, with 12 bases between. This CDR3 spans 14 amino acids.

This chain connects TRBV19 to TRBJ1-5; 7 bases map to TRBD1. The trim removed 7 bases at V and 6 bases at J, leaving 12 bases unmatched. The CDR3 is 15 residues long. Per germline, CDR1 LNHDA and CDR2 SQIVND (reference sequence). The CDR3 region is CASTQDRVGSQPQHF. CDR3 bases: TGTGCCAGTACCCAAGACAGGGTAGGTTCTCAGCCCCAGCATTTT.

CDR3: CSVEAQRAGGPRDQYF. DNA of the CDR3: TGCAGCGTTGAAGCCCAGAGGGCGGGAGGGCCGCGAGACCAGTACTTC. The chain is built from TRBV29-1 and TRBJ2-5; 9 nucleotides agree with TRBD2. Germline CDR1 SQVTM, CDR2 ANQGSEA. Losses at the gene ends were 1 base for V and 10 bases for J; bases not matched to a gene: 16. This CDR3 is 16 amino acids long.

The chain is built from TRBV6-8 and TRBJ2-7, with 7 bases identical to TRBD1. The CDR3 runs to 14 residues. Per germline, CDR1 MNHGY and CDR2 SAAAGT. The V gene end was trimmed by 5 bases and the J gene end by 5 bases; junction bases not matched to a gene: 9. CDR3 coding DNA: TGTGCCAGCAGTCGAGAGACAGGGCGGCACGAGCAGTACTTC. This sequence encodes CASSRETGRHEQYF.

The chain combines TRBV5-1 with TRBJ1-2; a weak D match, TRBD1 (5 bases). The germline gives CDR1 SGHRS, CDR2 YFSETQ. The CDR3 has 16 amino acids. V was clipped by 2 bases and J by 0 bases, with 14 bases between them. The CDR3 DNA reads TGCGCCAGCAGCTTTATCCAGGGTGACTCTAACTATGGCTACACCTTC. Protein sequence: CASSFIQGDSNYGYTF. Filled out from reference TRBV5-1 and TRBJ1-2, the complete variable domain reads KAGVTQTPRYLIKTRGQQVTLSCSPISGHRSVSWYQQTPGQGLQFLFEYFSETQRNKGNFPGRFSGRQFSNSRSEMNVSTLELGDSALYLCASSFIQGDSNYGYTFGSGTRLTVV.

V usage is TRBV5-1 and J usage is TRBJ2-7; the match to TRBD1 covers 8 bases. This CDR3 comprises 16 residues. Germline-derived CDR1 and CDR2 are SGHRS and YFSETQ. J gave up 2 bases and V 4 bases, and 11 bases lay outside the gene matches. CDR3 nucleotide sequence: TGCGCCAGCAGCCCCACGACAGGGGCGACGGCCTACGAGCAGTACTTC. Its translation: CASSPTTGATAYEQYF.

The rearrangement uses TRBV6-8 and TRBJ2-3; D perhaps matches TRBD1 (6 bases). The V and J ends lost 2 bases and 4 bases respectively, with 13 bases between them. Germline V lookup: CDR1 MNHGY, CDR2 SAAAGT. The CDR3 is 15 amino acids. Here the CDR3 DNA reads TGTGCCAGCAGTTACAAAGGCAGGGGAGCAGATACGCAGTATTTT. This encodes CASSYKGRGADTQYF.

This clone was seen a few times. The V and J genes are TRBV30 and TRBJ1-5; tentatively, D is TRBD1 (5 bases). The germline V gene encodes CDR1 GTSNPN and CDR2 SVGIG (reference sequence). The CDR3 runs to 16 residues. The V and J ends lost 0 bases and 5 bases respectively, with 17 bases between them. The CDR3: CAWSVRGRAGDQPQHF. The CDR3 coding sequence is TGTGCCTGGAGTGTAAGGGGCAGGGCGGGGGATCAGCCCCAGCATTTT.

The chain links TRBV29-1 to TRBJ2-5, with 7 bases identical to TRBD2. This CDR3 spans 13 amino acids. Germline V gene sequence: CDR1 SQVTM, CDR2 ANQGSEA. Trimming took 4 bases from V and 3 from J; bases not matched to a gene: 5. Here the CDR3 DNA reads TGCAGCGTTGGGGGGGGAAGGAAAGAGACCCAGTACTTC. This codes for CSVGGGRKETQYF.

The CDR3 DNA reads as TGTGCCAGTGGACTAGCGGGGGTGGCAGATACGCAGTATTTT. Residues: CASGLAGVADTQYF. This chain uses TRBV9 with TRBJ2-3, with 13 bases identical to TRBD2. Trimming cost V 8 bases and J 4 bases; bases outside gene matches: 4. The CDR3 totals 14 residues. The germline V gene encodes CDR1 SGDLS and CDR2 YYNGEE.